The text below deals with one T cell receptor (beta chain). Its antigen is not known. The data belong to a study of chemoradiotherapy in HPV16-positive cancers. Regarding the study as a whole: Only a couple of HPV16-positive patients supplied the functional HPV-specificity definition. Non-HPV-specific T cells did not expand in tumors during treatment, whereas candidate HPV-specific clones and E7-related motifs did.

The CDR3 totals 13 residues. The V and J ends lost 4 bases and 2 bases respectively, with 7 bases between them. CDR1 SGHNT and CDR2 YENEEA come from the germline V gene. Repertoires were generated with immunoSEQ multiplex PCR, while TCRdb's copy carries only in-frame clones and drops some. The sample contains 2,500 to 3,500 clones, roughly 80% of which appear only once. Over chemoradiotherapy, repertoires were sampled more than once. The V gene is TRBV11-3, the J gene TRBJ2-3, with D unclear. The specimen was collected from a patient who underwent chemoradiotherapy. The sequence derives from a human donor with HPV-associated anogenital cancer. CDR3: CASSSQATDTQYF. DNA for the CDR3: TGTGCCAGCAGCTCCCAGGCCACAGATACGCAGTATTTT.